These 13 T cell receptor beta chains came from one sample sequenced in a study of cytomegalovirus exposure and HLA in healthy donors. The PCR made use of 60 Vbeta and 13 Jbeta primers. Produced via immunoSEQ multiplex PCR; TCRdb's table is partial and in-frame only. This sample has around 150,000 clones, with 65% to 85% found just once. The sample taken for sequencing was PBMCs. The source is a man aged 40-50 years in good health and CMV-seropositive.

A single count supports this clone. The chain employs TRBV5-1 and TRBJ2-7, with 9 bases fitting TRBD1. Germline V gene lookup returns CDR1 SGHRS and CDR2 YFSETQ. J lost 3 bases, V lost 3 bases, and 7 bases had no gene match. CDR3 length equals 15 residues. CDR3 residues: CASSSTGGAVYEQYF. The CDR3 DNA sequence: TGCGCCAGCAGCTCTACAGGGGGCGCGGTCTACGAGCAGTACTTC. The whole variable domain, filled in from reference TRBV5-1 and TRBJ2-7, reads KAGVTQTPRYLIKTRGQQVTLSCSPISGHRSVSWYQQTPGQGLQFLFEYFSETQRNKGNFPGRFSGRQFSNSRSEMNVSTLELGDSALYLCASSSTGGAVYEQYFGPGTRLTVT.

This sequence joins TRBV7-9 and TRBJ1-5; the match to TRBD1 covers 7 bases. The CDR3 is made up of 14 amino acids. The V gene end was trimmed by 3 bases and the J gene end by 5 bases; junction bases not matched to a gene: 4. Germline loops: CDR1 SEHNR, CDR2 FQNEAQ (reference sequence). The CDR3 DNA follows: TGTGCCAGCAGCTTTGAGGGGGCCCATCAGCCCCAGCATTTT. Its protein product is CASSFEGAHQPQHF.

This clone was picked up a small number of times. The V gene is TRBV5-1, the J gene TRBJ1-1; possible D gene TRBD1, 5 bases. Trimming left V 2 bases short and J 0 bases short, with 17 bases between. The length of the CDR3 is 17 residues. Germline assignment: CDR1 SGHRS and CDR2 YFSETQ. The CDR3 DNA reads TGCGCCAGCAGCTTTTCGGCAGGGAACTCCATGAACACTGAAGCTTTCTTT. Encoded protein: CASSFSAGNSMNTEAFF. The variable domain in full, with the rest retrieved from reference TRBV5-1 and TRBJ1-1, is KAGVTQTPRYLIKTRGQQVTLSCSPISGHRSVSWYQQTPGQGLQFLFEYFSETQRNKGNFPGRFSGRQFSNSRSEMNVSTLELGDSALYLCASSFSAGNSMNTEAFFGQGTRLTVV.

This chain joins TRBV7-3 and TRBJ2-2; possibly TRBD2 for D (6 bases). Germline-derived CDR1 and CDR2 are SGHTA and FQGTGA. V was trimmed by 5 bases and J by 3 bases, leaving 13 bases between them. The CDR3 is 15 amino acids. CDR3 protein: CASSPGWGDTGELFF. Written as DNA, the CDR3 is TGTGCCAGCAGCCCCGGATGGGGGGACACCGGGGAGCTGTTTTTT.

The rearrangement uses TRBV4-2 and TRBJ2-7; D perhaps matches TRBD2 (5 bases). This CDR3 comprises 14 residues. Germline V gene data show CDR1 as LGHNA and CDR2 as YNFKEQ. V dropped 4 bases and J dropped 12 bases, with 22 bases sitting between them. The CDR3 coding sequence is TGTGCCAGCAGCCCCCGGCTAGCAGACGGCACGGGGTACTTC. Its translation: CASSPRLADGTGYF.

This clone was picked up one time. The rearrangement joins TRBV2 to TRBJ2-1, with 16 positions matching TRBD2. Germline V gives CDR1 SNHLY, CDR2 FYNNEI. The V gene end was trimmed by 7 bases and the J gene end by 4 bases; junction bases not matched to a gene: 4. The CDR3 runs to 16 residues. The CDR3 nucleotides are TGTGCCAGCATCGGGACTAGCGGGGGGGTATACAATGAGCAGTTCTTC. It encodes CASIGTSGGVYNEQFF.

This clone appeared once. The J gene is TRBJ2-7, the V gene TRBV5-1; maybe TRBD1 (5 bases). CDR3 length: 14 amino acids. The germline gives CDR1 SGHRS, CDR2 YFSETQ. V shed 0 bases and J shed 6 bases, with 13 bases lying between them. The CDR3 region is CASSLGGRVGEQYF. CDR3 coding DNA: TGCGCCAGCAGCTTGGGTGGCAGGGTAGGCGAGCAGTACTTC.

The chain couples TRBV6-5 to TRBJ1-6; D is uncertain. The V end lost 5 bases, the J end lost 7 bases, and 12 bases lay between the germline ends. CDR1 and CDR2 from the germline V gene are MNHEY and SVGAGI. This CDR3 region has 14 residues. The chain's CDR3 is CASSSAGLNSPLHF. The CDR3 bases are TGTGCCAGCAGTAGTGCAGGACTCAATTCACCCCTCCACTTT.

The chain links TRBV5-6 to TRBJ1-4, with D maybe TRBD1 (5 bases). CDR3 size: 14 residues. Trimming left V 5 bases short and J 8 bases short, with 16 bases between. Germline V CDR1 and CDR2: SGHDT, YYEEEE. Written as DNA, the CDR3 is TGTGCCAGCAGTTATGACCCACGGGGGGAAAAACTGTTTTTT. This codes for CASSYDPRGEKLFF.

The gene calls are TRBV19 and TRBJ1-5; TRBD1 is a possible D gene (5 bases). Germline V gene sequence: CDR1 LNHDA, CDR2 SQIVND (reference sequence). CDR3 length: 16 amino acids. V was clipped by 4 bases and J by 3 bases, with 16 bases between them. The CDR3 sequence is CASSTIRVTDNQPQHF. The CDR3 DNA reads as TGTGCCAGTAGTACAATCAGGGTTACTGACAATCAGCCCCAGCATTTT.

The rearrangement joins TRBV5-1 to TRBJ2-7; 9 nucleotides line up with TRBD1. The CDR3 runs 14 residues. Germline V gene lookup returns CDR1 SGHRS and CDR2 YFSETQ. Germline trimming cut 1 base from V and 4 bases from J; bases unmatched to any gene: 3. CDR3 DNA sequence: TGCGCCAGCAGCTTGAAGGGACAGGGTTACGAGCAGTACTTC. It is translated as CASSLKGQGYEQYF. The whole variable domain, filled in from reference TRBV5-1 and TRBJ2-7, reads KAGVTQTPRYLIKTRGQQVTLSCSPISGHRSVSWYQQTPGQGLQFLFEYFSETQRNKGNFPGRFSGRQFSNSRSEMNVSTLELGDSALYLCASSLKGQGYEQYFGPGTRLTVT.

The chain uses TRBV6-5 and TRBJ2-2; D not resolved. This CDR3 region has 14 residues. V lost 5 bases and J lost 4, with 11 bases in between. Germline values: CDR1 MNHEY, CDR2 SVGAGI. The CDR3 DNA is TGTGCCAGCAGTGCCCTAACAGCCACCGGGGAGCTGTTTTTT. It is translated as CASSALTATGELFF.

This clone was recorded a few times. This chain connects TRBV18 to TRBJ1-2; a possible D gene is TRBD1 (6 bases). Germline V gene data show CDR1 as KGHSH and CDR2 as LQKENI. CDR3 length: 14 residues. Trimming removed 4 bases from V and 1 base from J, with 10 bases in between. CDR3 bases: TGTGCCAGCTCACTAGACAGGAGTAACTATGGCTACACCTTC. Encoded protein: CASSLDRSNYGYTF.